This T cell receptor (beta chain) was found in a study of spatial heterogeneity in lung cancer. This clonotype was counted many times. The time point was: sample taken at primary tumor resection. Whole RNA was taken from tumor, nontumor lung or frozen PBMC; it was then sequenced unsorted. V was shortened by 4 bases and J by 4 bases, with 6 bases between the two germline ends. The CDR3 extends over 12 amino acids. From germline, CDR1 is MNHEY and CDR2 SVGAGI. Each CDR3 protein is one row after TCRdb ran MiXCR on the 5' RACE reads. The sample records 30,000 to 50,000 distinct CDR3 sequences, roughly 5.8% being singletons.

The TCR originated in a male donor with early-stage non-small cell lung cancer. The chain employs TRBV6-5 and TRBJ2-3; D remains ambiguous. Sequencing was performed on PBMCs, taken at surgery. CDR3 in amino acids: CASSSWADTQYF. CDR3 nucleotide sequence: TGTGCCAGCAGTTCCTGGGCAGATACGCAGTATTTT.